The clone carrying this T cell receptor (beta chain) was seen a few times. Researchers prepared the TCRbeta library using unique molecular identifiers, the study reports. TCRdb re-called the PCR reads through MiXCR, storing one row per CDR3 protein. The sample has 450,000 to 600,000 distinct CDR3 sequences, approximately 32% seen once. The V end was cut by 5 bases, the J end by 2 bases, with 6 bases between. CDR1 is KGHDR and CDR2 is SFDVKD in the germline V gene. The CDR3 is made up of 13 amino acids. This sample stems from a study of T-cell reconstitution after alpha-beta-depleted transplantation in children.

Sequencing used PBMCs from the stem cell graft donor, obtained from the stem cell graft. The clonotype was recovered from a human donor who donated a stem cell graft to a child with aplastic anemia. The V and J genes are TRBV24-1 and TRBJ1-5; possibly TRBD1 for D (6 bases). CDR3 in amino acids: CATSGTGNQPQHF. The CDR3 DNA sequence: TGTGCCACCAGTGGGACAGGCAATCAGCCCCAGCATTTT.